The clone carrying this T cell receptor beta chain was seen only a few times. Assay used: immunoSEQ multiplex PCR; TCRdb lists only in-frame clones, some missing. The sample consists of some 200,000 clones, roughly 80% of them appearing once. The source of the sample is a study of blood T cell repertoires in COVID-19. Study-level background: COVID-19 samples from acute and convalescent phases originated in the United States, Italy and Spain.

Trimming took 4 bases from V and 3 from J; bases not matched to a gene: 6. The germline V gene has CDR1 SGHKS and CDR2 YYEKEE (reference sequence). CDR3 length: 15 amino acids. The clonotype was recovered from a woman between 35 and 50 years old with acute COVID-19. The chain couples TRBV5-5 to TRBJ2-5; TRBD2 matches at 10 bases. Sequenced: PBMCs or T cells enriched from blood (not recorded which). CDR3 sequence: CASSAEGLAKETQYF. As DNA, the CDR3 is TGTGCCAGCAGCGCGGAGGGACTAGCGAAAGAGACCCAGTACTTC.